These 21 T cell receptor beta chains were sequenced from one sample in a study of T-cell reconstitution after alpha-beta-depleted transplantation in children. As it was prepared, the TCRbeta library received unique molecular identifiers. TCRdb itself ran the PCR reads through MiXCR, one entry per CDR3 protein. The table includes 550,000 to 800,000 distinct CDR3 sequences, about 12% detected once. The sample was PBMCs, taken before TCRalphabeta/CD19-depleted stem cell transplant. Receptor source: a girl under 10 years old with congenital amegakaryocytic thrombocytopenia, due to receive a stem cell transplant.

This clonotype showed up many times. The J gene is TRBJ1-2, the V gene TRBV20-1; D is uncertain. The V gene's germline CDR1 is DFQATT and CDR2 SNEGSKA (reference sequence). CDR3 length: 11 residues. CDR3 sequence reads: CSAIVNYGYTF. Written as DNA, the CDR3 is TGCAGCGCCATAGTAAACTATGGCTACACCTTC.

This clonotype has only a few counts. The chain links TRBV7-9 to TRBJ2-2; D ambiguous. The germline V gene has CDR1 SEHNR and CDR2 FQNEAQ (reference sequence). This CDR3 spans 13 amino acids. Trimming removed 5 bases from V and 4 bases from J, with 8 bases in between. CDR3 protein: CASSSPSTGELFF. The CDR3 DNA follows: TGTGCCAGCAGCAGCCCCTCCACCGGGGAGCTGTTTTTT.

This clonotype was seen many times. J is TRBJ1-1 and V is TRBV9, with D maybe TRBD1 (6 bases). The CDR3 is made up of 16 amino acids. Looked up from germline, CDR1 is SGDLS and CDR2 is YYNGEE. V lost 3 bases to trimming and J lost 0 bases, with 15 bases between them. For the CDR3, the DNA is TGTGCCAGCAGCGGGTTACCGGGACAAATGAACACTGAAGCTTTCTTT. It specifies CASSGLPGQMNTEAFF. Full variable domain (missing parts from reference TRBV9 and TRBJ1-1): DSGVTQTPKHLITATGQRVTLRCSPRSGDLSVYWYQQSLDQGLQFLIQYYNGEERAKGNILERFSAQQFPDLHSELNLSSLELGDSALYFCASSGLPGQMNTEAFFGQGTRLTVV.

Ten or more counts support this clonotype. This chain uses TRBV7-2 with TRBJ2-7, with D possibly being TRBD1 (6 bases). Germline assignment: CDR1 SGHTA and CDR2 FQGNSA. Trimming cost V 4 bases and J 3 bases, with 7 bases left between them. The CDR3 runs 12 residues. The chain's CDR3 is CASSWDNYEQYF. The DNA for the CDR3 is TGTGCCAGCAGCTGGGACAACTACGAGCAGTACTTC.

The chain joins TRBV5-1 to TRBJ2-1, with D unresolved. CDR1 and CDR2 from the germline V gene are SGHRS and YFSETQ. The CDR3 runs to 17 residues. V lost 0 bases and J lost 11, with 24 bases in between. CDR3 bases: TGCGCCAGCAGCTTGGAGTCTTTCACTGCTCGGCGTGCTCAGCAGTTCTTC. It encodes CASSLESFTARRAQQFF. Filled out from reference TRBV5-1 and TRBJ2-1, the complete variable domain reads KAGVTQTPRYLIKTRGQQVTLSCSPISGHRSVSWYQQTPGQGLQFLFEYFSETQRNKGNFPGRFSGRQFSNSRSEMNVSTLELGDSALYLCASSLESFTARRAQQFFGPGTRLTVL.

This clonotype was recorded many times. The chain links TRBV20-1 to TRBJ2-1; no clear D gene. The CDR3 has 12 residues. Germline V gene lookup returns CDR1 DFQATT and CDR2 SNEGSKA (reference sequence). Trimming pared 0 bases from V and 6 bases from J, leaving 6 bases between. CDR3 bases: TGCAGTGCTAGAGATCCCAGCAATGAGCAGTTCTTC. This gives the protein CSARDPSNEQFF.

The V and J genes are TRBV7-2 and TRBJ2-7; 12 positions match TRBD2. J was trimmed by 4 bases and V by 0 bases; bases with no gene match: 1. The CDR3 consists of 15 residues. Germline V lookup: CDR1 SGHTA, CDR2 FQGNSA. The CDR3 reads CASSLATSGSYEQYF. Written as DNA, the CDR3 is TGTGCCAGCAGCTTAGCGACTAGCGGGAGTTACGAGCAGTACTTC.

As regards this clonotype: Since a much larger clone is just one base distant, this may be a read error. The J gene is TRBJ2-7, the V gene TRBV12-3 or TRBV12-4, with D perhaps matching TRBD1 or TRBD2 (5 bases each). The CDR3 has 15 residues. V shed 5 bases and J shed 3 bases, with 17 bases lying between them. The CDR3 is CASSGAGRGSYEQYF. CDR3 sequence (DNA): TGTGCCAGCAGTGGGGCTGGTAGAGGGAGCTACGAGCAGTACTTC.

The rearrangement links TRBV4-1 to TRBJ2-3; 12 bases fit TRBD2. V dropped 1 base and J dropped 6; count of bases not matched to a gene: 5. This CDR3 comprises 16 residues. From germline, CDR1 is MGHRA and CDR2 YSYEKL. This chain's CDR3 is CASSQVPSGRVDTQYF. In DNA form, the CDR3 reads TGCGCCAGCAGCCAAGTCCCTAGCGGGAGGGTGGATACGCAGTATTTT.

At least ten counts were recorded for this clonotype. CDR3 amino acids: CASSQAGPGTGELFF. In DNA, the CDR3 is TGCGCCAGCAGCCAGGCAGGGCCGGGCACCGGGGAGCTGTTTTTT. V gene TRBV5-1 combines with J gene TRBJ2-2; perhaps TRBD1 as D (5 bases). The CDR3 extends over 15 amino acids. Looked up from germline, CDR1 is SGHRS and CDR2 is YFSETQ. V lost 4 bases, J lost 4 bases, and 14 bases lay in between.

This clonotype was recorded many times. V and J are TRBV28 and TRBJ2-1; TRBD1 agrees at 7 bases. Germline V gives CDR1 MDHEN, CDR2 SYDVKM. V shed 8 bases, J shed 1 base, and the junction held 5 bases outside the gene matches. The CDR3 is 14 residues long. The CDR3 nucleotides read TGTGCCAGCGACCCAGGGGGTTCCTACAATGAGCAGTTCTTC. This codes for CASDPGGSYNEQFF. Combining the CDR3 with reference TRBV28 and TRBJ2-1 gives the whole variable domain DVKVTQSSRYLVKRTGEKVFLECVQDMDHENMFWYRQDPGLGLRLIYFSYDVKMKEKGDIPEGYSVSREKKERFSLILESASTNQTSMYLCASDPGGSYNEQFFGPGTRLTVL.

This clonotype was detected many times. The DNA for the CDR3 is TGCGCCAGCAGCCGGGACAGGGGAAATGAAAAACTGTTTTTT. Its protein is CASSRDRGNEKLFF. J is TRBJ1-4 and V is TRBV5-1, with TRBD1 matching over 10 bases. The V and J ends lost 4 bases and 5 bases, in that order; junction bases with no gene match: 2. Germline loops: CDR1 SGHRS, CDR2 YFSETQ. The CDR3 length is 14 residues.

This chain links TRBV6-2 or TRBV6-3 with TRBJ1-2; no clear D gene. V was clipped by 1 base and J by 9 bases, with 9 bases between them. CDR1 is MNHEY and CDR2 is SVGEGT in the germline V gene. This CDR3 comprises 12 residues. The DNA of the CDR3 is TGTGCCAGCAGTTACTTAGGAATGAGCTACACCTTC. Translation gives CASSYLGMSYTF.

Ten or more counts support this clonotype. The chain links TRBV4-1 to TRBJ2-7, with D unresolved. The germline gives CDR1 MGHRA, CDR2 YSYEKL. The CDR3 contains 14 residues. V dropped 0 bases and J dropped 2 bases, with 8 bases sitting between them. The CDR3 reads CASSQENSPYEQYF. The DNA for the CDR3 is TGCGCCAGCAGCCAAGAAAACAGTCCCTACGAGCAGTACTTC.

This clonotype was seen a few times. CDR3 protein: CASSLRRPTGGEADTQYF. The CDR3 nucleotides read TGCGCCAGCAGCTTGCGTAGACCGACAGGGGGTGAGGCAGATACGCAGTATTTT. The chain is built from TRBV5-1 and TRBJ2-3, with 9 bases aligning to TRBD1. The CDR3 is 18 residues long. The junction had 13 bases not matched to a gene; V was cut back by 1 base and J by 4 bases. Germline assignment: CDR1 SGHRS and CDR2 YFSETQ.

This clonotype was counted a few times. The chain links TRBV29-1 to TRBJ2-1, with D possibly TRBD2 on 6 matching bases. V was cut by 6 bases and J by 3 bases, with 18 bases left in between. From germline, CDR1 is SQVTM and CDR2 ANQGSEA. The CDR3 is 15 residues long. The CDR3 loop is CSVDPSEGFYNEQFF. CDR3 DNA: TGCAGCGTAGACCCTAGCGAGGGGTTCTACAATGAGCAGTTCTTC.

The gene calls are TRBV15 and TRBJ1-2; D gene uncertain. The CDR3 spans 14 residues. Trimming pared 0 bases from V and 5 bases from J, leaving 10 bases between. CDR1 is LNHNV and CDR2 is YYDKDF in the germline V gene (reference sequence). The CDR3 coding sequence is TGTGCCACCAGCAGAGATCCGGGGTATTATGGCTACACCTTC. It codes for CATSRDPGYYGYTF. Complete variable domain (other parts from reference TRBV15 and TRBJ1-2): DAMVIQNPRYQVTQFGKPVTLSCSQTLNHNVMYWYQQKSSQAPKLLFHYYDKDFNNEADTPDNFQSRRPNTSFCFLDIRSPGLGDTAMYLCATSRDPGYYGYTFGSGTRLTVV.

There are a few counts of this clonotype. The rearrangement uses TRBV20-1 and TRBJ1-1; the match to TRBD1 covers 9 bases. The germline CDR1 and CDR2 sequences are DFQATT and SNEGSKA (reference sequence). CDR3 length equals 14 residues. Trimming took 5 bases from V and 6 from J; bases not matched to a gene: 10. CDR3 amino acids: CSADRDRVYPEAFF. The CDR3 bases are TGCAGTGCTGACCGGGACAGGGTTTACCCTGAAGCTTTCTTT.

V and J are TRBV20-1 and TRBJ2-1; TRBD2 aligns across 8 bases. J was trimmed by 6 bases and V by 0 bases; bases with no gene match: 7. Germline V gene data show CDR1 as DFQATT and CDR2 as SNEGSKA (reference sequence). The CDR3 sequence is 15 residues long. The CDR3 sequence is CSARDGGRTANEQFF. Written as DNA, the CDR3 is TGCAGTGCTAGAGATGGCGGGAGGACCGCCAATGAGCAGTTCTTC.

This clonotype was counted ten times or more. The chain links TRBV9 to TRBJ2-3; unclear D gene. The ends were cut back, 2 bases at V and 2 bases at J, with 6 bases in the middle. Germline V gene sequence: CDR1 SGDLS, CDR2 YYNGEE. The CDR3 runs 13 residues. The CDR3 DNA follows: TGTGCCAGCAGCGTGGTGAACACAGATACGCAGTATTTT. Encoded protein: CASSVVNTDTQYF. The full variable domain, rest sourced from reference TRBV9 and TRBJ2-3, is DSGVTQTPKHLITATGQRVTLRCSPRSGDLSVYWYQQSLDQGLQFLIQYYNGEERAKGNILERFSAQQFPDLHSELNLSSLELGDSALYFCASSVVNTDTQYFGPGTRLTVL.

The chain uses TRBV30 and TRBJ1-2, with 9 bases lining up with TRBD1. Germline loops: CDR1 GTSNPN, CDR2 SVGIG (reference sequence). The CDR3 loop spans 17 amino acids. J lost 0 bases, V lost 4 bases, and 12 bases had no gene match. The CDR3 region is CAWIQSRDRDSNYGYTF. As DNA, the CDR3 is TGTGCCTGGATCCAGTCCCGGGACAGGGACTCTAACTATGGCTACACCTTC. The whole variable domain, filled in from reference TRBV30 and TRBJ1-2, reads SQTIHQWPATLVQPVGSPLSLECTVEGTSNPNLYWYRQAAGRGLQLLFYSVGIGQISSEVPQNLSASRPQDRQFILSSKKLLLSDSGFYLCAWIQSRDRDSNYGYTFGSGTRLTVV.